The present entry profiles one T cell receptor (beta chain) with its context. In its sample, this clonotype was seen many times. Its antigen remains undetermined. Qualities for individual bases were not recorded, and no much larger clone is one base off. This entry belongs to a study of early T cells in non-severe SARS-CoV-2 infection (dated by TCRdb to about 2021). A note on the overall study: Because TCR sequencing relied on bulk RNA taken from unsorted whole blood, pairing of alpha and beta chains was not possible. Beyond this particular receptor, the publication reports: VDJdb matching was skewed toward anti-spike CD8 responses and likely underestimated virus-specific expansions by missing private and CD4 specificities.

Libraries were prepared through 5' RACE. The reads were generated on a NextSeq 500. The TCR library protocol attached unique molecular identifiers to individual cDNA molecules to correct for sequencing error and PCR bias. Sequencing covered both TCR alpha and beta chains, and within each sample the abundances of alpha and beta sequences were tightly co-correlated. From the authors' description of their analysis: Decombinator V4 was used to annotate the V gene, J gene and CDR3 of the TCR sequences. Expanded TCRs were defined as changing significantly between any two time points under a Poisson model with p below 0.0001. Abundances of TCRs were expressed as counts per million after normalisation to the total number of TCRs sequenced in each sample. MAIT TCRs were defined by TRAV1-2 paired with TRAJ12, TRAJ20 or TRAJ33, and iNKT TCRs by TRAV10 paired with TRAJ18. A search of VDJdb, accessed on 1 November 2021, was run for TCRs annotated to CMV, EBV and SARS-CoV-2, with TCRs annotated for multiple antigens excluded. Using fastp trimming at Q25 and MiXCR clonotype assembly, TCRdb reanalyzed the public sequencing data and kept in-frame beta chains. CDR3 protein duplicates are merged, each entry listing the most common genes and DNA. What appears here as the V and J calls and clone size reflects TCRdb's work, not the paper's. This sample lists tens of thousands of distinct CDR3 sequences; roughly a tenth were detected once. 5.5% to 7.5% of the sample belongs to the ten largest clones.

A case-control design nested within a healthcare worker cohort in London, UK, was used, with weekly nasopharyngeal swab PCR tests and blood sampling performed. Healthcare workers were recruited between 23 and 31 March 2020, during the week of the UK lockdown, and were followed weekly for up to about 15 weeks. From the cysteine through the phenylalanine, the CDR3 covers 14 amino acids. The read is trimmed to its CDR3 DNA, 42 bases read in frame from base 1. According to the germline V gene, CDR1 reads LGHNA and CDR2 reads YSLEER. Trimming leaves V shorter by 3 bases and J shorter by 7 bases, with the junction holding 4 bases beyond the gene matches.

The sequence came from an adult who was a healthcare worker with PCR-confirmed SARS-CoV-2 infection or an uninfected control (not recorded which). The specimen was whole blood. The chain was built from TRBV4-3 and TRBJ2-2, with TRBD2 identical over 8 junction bases. This receptor has the CDR3 CASSQGLGGGELFF. The DNA sequence is given as TGCGCCAGCAGCCAGGGACTAGGGGGCGGGGAGCTGTTTTTT.